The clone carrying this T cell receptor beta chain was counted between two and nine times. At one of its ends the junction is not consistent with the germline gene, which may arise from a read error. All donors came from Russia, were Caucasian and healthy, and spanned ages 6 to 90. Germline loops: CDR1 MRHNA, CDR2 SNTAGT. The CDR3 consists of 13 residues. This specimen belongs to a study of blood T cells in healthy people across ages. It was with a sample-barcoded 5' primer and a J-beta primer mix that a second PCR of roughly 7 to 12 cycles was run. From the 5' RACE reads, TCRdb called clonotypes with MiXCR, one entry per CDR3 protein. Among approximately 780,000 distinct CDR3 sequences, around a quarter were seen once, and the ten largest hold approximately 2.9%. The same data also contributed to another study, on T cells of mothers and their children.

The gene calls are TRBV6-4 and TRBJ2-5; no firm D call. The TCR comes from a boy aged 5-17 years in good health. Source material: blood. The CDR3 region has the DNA TGCGCCAGCAGTGACGAGGTCCAAGGGACCCAGTACTTC. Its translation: CASSDEVQGTQYF.